One sample yielded the 17 T cell receptor beta chains listed below, sequenced in a study of T cell repertoires in cytomegalovirus infection (dated by TCRdb to the late 2010s). Explained via the paper, the treatment or condition label denotes: in vitro stimulation with specific CMV peptide epitopes to enrich CMV-specific T cells. Their antigens remain unidentified. Sequencing relied on an Illumina HiSeq 1500. TCRdb took the public reads, trimmed them with fastp at Q25, ran MiXCR for clone calling and kept in-frame beta chains. Entries are consolidated by CDR3 protein sequence, retaining the most common genes and DNA. Across this sample there are approximately 110,000 distinct CDR3 sequences, with around 30% seen only once. The ten largest clones capture roughly 53% of the sample. The sequencing here drew on CD8+ T cells from cultured PBMCs, taken from culture after CMV antigen stimulation. These receptors were taken from a human donor in good health (CMV status not recorded). Some clones in this sample may be carry-over from other donors' samples.

The CDR3 DNA reads as TGTGCCAGCAGCTTGGTAATAGCGGGGCGTGGCACAGATACGCAGTATTTT. It is translated as CASSLVIAGRGTDTQYF. The V call is TRBV5-5, the J call TRBJ2-3, with 8 bases fitting TRBD2. V gave up 0 bases and J gave up 1 base; unmatched junction bases: 7. Germline CDR1 is SGHKS and CDR2 is YYEKEE (reference sequence). The CDR3 is 17 residues long.

The chain joins TRBV7-6 to TRBJ2-7; D is possibly TRBD1 or TRBD2 (6 bases each). The germline CDR1 and CDR2 sequences are SGHVS and FNYEAQ. V was shortened by 0 bases and J by 5 bases, with 17 bases between the two germline ends. This CDR3 spans 16 amino acids. CDR3 region: CASSLASGGWVDEQYF. The CDR3 DNA reads as TGTGCCAGCAGCTTAGCGTCCGGGGGCTGGGTCGACGAGCAGTACTTC.

This clonotype has just a few counts. J is TRBJ1-5 and V is TRBV19; D is undetermined. Germline CDR1 and CDR2: LNHDA and SQIVND (reference sequence). This CDR3 spans 16 amino acids. Trimming left V 9 bases short and J 0 bases short, with 18 bases between. Here the CDR3 reads CASSETQIYSNQPQHF. DNA of the CDR3: TGTGCCAGCTCCGAGACCCAGATCTATAGCAATCAGCCCCAGCATTTT.

The chain carries TRBV7-6 and TRBJ2-3, with 12 bases matching TRBD2. J gave up 2 bases and V 4 bases, and 4 bases lay outside the gene matches. CDR1 SGHVS and CDR2 FNYEAQ come from the germline V gene. The CDR3 is 16 residues long. Here the CDR3 reads CASSSPSGGVTDTQYF. For the CDR3, the DNA is TGTGCCAGCAGCTCTCCTAGCGGGGGGGTCACAGATACGCAGTATTTT. The full variable domain, its missing parts supplied by reference TRBV7-6 and TRBJ2-3, is GAGVSQSPRYKVTKRGQDVALRCDPISGHVSLYWYRQALGQGPEFLTYFNYEAQQDKSGLPNDRFSAERPEGSISTLTIQRTEQRDSAMYRCASSSPSGGVTDTQYFGPGTRLTVL.

This clonotype was counted between two and nine times. The V and J genes are TRBV12-3 or TRBV12-4 and TRBJ2-1; tentative D call: TRBD2 (7 bases). The CDR3 covers 15 residues. Trimming left V 1 base short and J 9 bases short, with 16 bases between. CDR3 amino acids: CASSLGRGPAFEQFF. In DNA, the CDR3 is TGTGCCAGCAGTTTAGGGCGGGGGCCCGCTTTTGAGCAGTTCTTC.

This clonotype occurred a few times. The V gene is TRBV10-3, the J gene TRBJ1-5; D unresolved. The CDR3 has 14 residues. Per the germline V gene, CDR1 is ENHRY and CDR2 is SYGVKD. Trimming removed 7 bases from V and 3 bases from J, with 13 bases in between. The CDR3 protein is CAIKASGFNQPQHF. For the CDR3, the DNA is TGTGCCATCAAGGCCAGCGGATTCAATCAGCCCCAGCATTTT.

The chain combines TRBV7-9 with TRBJ2-7, with D possibly being TRBD2 (6 bases). The V end lost 3 bases, the J end lost 2 bases, and 14 bases lay between the germline ends. This CDR3 region has 15 residues. Germline V gene lookup returns CDR1 SEHNR and CDR2 FQNEAQ (reference sequence). CDR3: CASSFRGTLPYEQYF. The CDR3 coding sequence is TGTGCCAGCAGCTTTCGGGGGACCCTACCCTACGAGCAGTACTTC.

This clonotype showed up just a few times. The rearrangement uses TRBV4-2 and TRBJ2-1, with 9 bases fitting TRBD1. The CDR3 is 17 residues long. Germline CDR1 and CDR2: LGHNA and YNFKEQ. The V segment lost 1 base and the J segment 8 bases; nucleotides outside the gene matches: 12. The CDR3: CASSQGPRDRVPDEQFF. In nucleotides, the CDR3 is TGTGCCAGCAGCCAAGGGCCCCGGGACAGGGTTCCAGATGAGCAGTTCTTC.

This sequence joins TRBV2 and TRBJ2-1; D is possibly TRBD1 or TRBD2 (5 bases each). The CDR3 totals 15 residues. Germline V CDR1 and CDR2: SNHLY, FYNNEI. The germline V and J ends were trimmed by 7 bases and 2 bases, with 15 bases remaining between them. As DNA, the CDR3 is TGTGCCAGCATAGGAGGAAAGGGGACCTACAATGAGCAGTTCTTC. Its protein product is CASIGGKGTYNEQFF.

The chain uses TRBV11-3 and TRBJ2-2; weak D call: TRBD1 (5 bases). The length of the CDR3 is 13 residues. The V end lost 5 bases, the J end lost 10 bases, and 14 bases lay between the germline ends. Germline V gives CDR1 SGHNT, CDR2 YENEEA. In DNA, the CDR3 is TGTGCCAGCAGCACGACAGCTAATCAGGAGCTGTTTTTT. It is translated as CASSTTANQELFF.

V is TRBV12-3 or TRBV12-4 and J is TRBJ2-3; 8 bases fit TRBD1. This CDR3 contains 15 residues. Trimming at V came to 6 bases and at J to 5 bases, leaving 10 bases not matched to a gene. CDR3 nucleotides: TGTGCCAGCAGCCTTTGGGCAGGGGGCAAAGATACGCAGTATTTT. Translating it yields CASSLWAGGKDTQYF.

This sequence joins TRBV12-3 or TRBV12-4 and TRBJ2-4; D remains ambiguous. This CDR3 region has 15 residues. V was shortened by 6 bases and J by 1 base, with 13 bases between the two germline ends. The CDR3 region is CASSLRQVAKNIQYF. In DNA, the CDR3 is TGTGCCAGCAGCCTGCGTCAGGTGGCCAAAAACATTCAGTACTTC.

V and J are TRBV6-6 and TRBJ1-4; D is possibly TRBD1 (5 bases). The germline V gene encodes CDR1 MNHNY and CDR2 SVGAGI (reference sequence). Between the trimmed V and J ends, which lost 6 bases and 5 bases, there was a span of 10 bases. The CDR3 spans 13 residues. The CDR3 sequence: CASSPGENEKLFF. The CDR3 bases are TGTGCCAGCAGCCCGGGGGAGAATGAAAAACTGTTTTTT.

This clonotype was picked up many times. The CDR3 coding sequence is TGTGCCAGCAGCTTAGTAGGCAGTTTACAGTACTTC. It codes for CASSLVGSLQYF. The J gene is TRBJ2-7, the V gene TRBV7-8; no definite D call. Germline assignment: CDR1 SGHVS and CDR2 FQNEAQ. The V and J ends lost 1 base and 10 bases respectively, with 11 bases between them. The CDR3 is 12 residues long.

Only a few counts were recorded for this clonotype. The rearrangement links TRBV20-1 to TRBJ1-1, with D maybe TRBD1 (5 bases). Germline V gene data show CDR1 as DFQATT and CDR2 as SNEGSKA (reference sequence). Trimming took 6 bases from V and 5 from J, leaving 13 bases between them. The CDR3 spans 12 residues. The chain's CDR3 is CSAMIRETEAFF. The CDR3, as DNA: TGCAGTGCCATGATCAGGGAGACTGAAGCTTTCTTT.

This chain connects TRBV7-9 to TRBJ2-7, with TRBD2 matching over 12 bases. Looked up from germline, CDR1 is SEHNR and CDR2 is FQNEAQ (reference sequence). After removal of 5 bases from V and 3 bases from J, the junction contained 8 bases not matched to a gene. CDR3 size: 16 residues. Here the CDR3 DNA reads TGTGCCAGCAGCGGACGGACTAGCGGGGAGATCTACGAGCAGTACTTC. Residues: CASSGRTSGEIYEQYF.

The V gene is TRBV7-8, the J gene TRBJ2-3, with TRBD2 as a possible D gene (5 bases). The ends were cut back, 4 bases at V and 2 bases at J, with 22 bases in the middle. CDR1 is SGHVS, CDR2 FQNEAQ, per germline. CDR3 length: 18 amino acids. The DNA for the CDR3 is TGTGCCAGCAGCTGGAAACCAGACTACGGCTCGGTCACAGATACGCAGTATTTT. This sequence encodes CASSWKPDYGSVTDTQYF.